This entry features one T cell receptor (beta chain) sequence. The CDR3 is 15 amino acids. The germline CDR1 and CDR2 sequences are ENHRY and SYGVKD. The V gene end was trimmed by 4 bases and the J gene end by 4 bases; junction bases not matched to a gene: 6. The data originate from a study of technical replicates of blood from a few donors. Sequenced by immunoSEQ multiplex PCR; TCRdb stores in-frame clones only, minus some. Here the sample spans tens of thousands of clones, around 88% being singletons. V is TRBV10-3 and J is TRBJ2-3; 9 nucleotides match TRBD2. The clonotype comes from a human donor in good health. Some clones in this sample may be carry-over from other donors' samples. Sequencing was performed on PBMCs. The CDR3 loop reads CAISGGGRAADTQYF. CDR3 sequence (DNA): TGTGCCATCAGTGGGGGCGGGAGGGCAGCAGATACGCAGTATTTT.